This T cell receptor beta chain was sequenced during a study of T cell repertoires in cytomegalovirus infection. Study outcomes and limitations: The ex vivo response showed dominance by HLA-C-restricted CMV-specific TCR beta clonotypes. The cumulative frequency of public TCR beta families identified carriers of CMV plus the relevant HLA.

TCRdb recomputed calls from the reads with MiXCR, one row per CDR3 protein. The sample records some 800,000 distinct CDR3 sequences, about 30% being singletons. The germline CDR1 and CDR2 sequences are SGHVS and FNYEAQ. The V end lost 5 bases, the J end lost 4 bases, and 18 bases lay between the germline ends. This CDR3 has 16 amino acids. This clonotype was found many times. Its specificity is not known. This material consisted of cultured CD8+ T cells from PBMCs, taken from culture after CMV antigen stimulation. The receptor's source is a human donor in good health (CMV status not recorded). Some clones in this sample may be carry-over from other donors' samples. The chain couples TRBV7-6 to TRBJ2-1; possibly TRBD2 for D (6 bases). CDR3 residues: CASSPRGGVLYNEQFF. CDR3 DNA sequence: TGTGCCAGCAGCCCGAGGGGCGGGGTGCTGTACAATGAGCAGTTCTTC.